These 32 T cell receptor beta chains came from one sample sequenced in a study of neoadjuvant anti-PD-1 for oral cavity cancer listed by TCRdb under 2021. Libraries were built with the immunoSEQ multiplex PCR assay. In its TCRdb copy, this immuneACCESS table keeps in-frame sequences only and misses some clones. Where compared with another copy, unresolved V genes explain less than half of these, and the others have no known cause. The sample data list 17,000 or so clones, and approximately 70% of these were observed just once. 2.5% to 3% of the sample is held by the ten biggest clonotypes. According to the study, the label for this sample's time point signals: before neoadjuvant nivolumab. This material consisted of PBMCs, taken before nivolumab (anti-PD-1) treatment. Receptors originate from a person aged 35 to 85 with oral cavity squamous cell carcinoma.

The chain is built from TRBV4-2 and TRBJ2-3; 9 bases are shared with TRBD2. V gave up 4 bases and J gave up 1 base; unmatched junction bases: 6. CDR3 length: 16 amino acids. The germline gives CDR1 LGHNA, CDR2 YNFKEQ. The DNA of the CDR3 is TGTGCCAGCAGCCCCTCTAGCGGGGCGGGCACAGATACGCAGTATTTT. Translation: CASSPSSGAGTDTQYF.

The V and J genes are TRBV6-5 and TRBJ2-3, with 7 bases identical to TRBD2. Per the germline V gene, CDR1 is MNHEY and CDR2 is SVGAGI. The CDR3 is 15 amino acids. Trimming at V came to 6 bases and at J to 0 bases, leaving 6 bases not matched to a gene. The chain's CDR3 is CASSTLAVSTDTQYF. The CDR3 DNA reads TGTGCCAGCAGCACCCTAGCGGTGAGCACAGATACGCAGTATTTT.

The rearrangement uses TRBV4-1 and TRBJ2-2, with TRBD1 identical over 9 bases. CDR1 and CDR2 from the germline V gene are MGHRA and YSYEKL. Trimming removed 3 bases from V and 0 bases from J; junction bases left unmatched: 5. The CDR3 consists of 17 residues. Here the CDR3 reads CASSQGQGLPNTGELFF. CDR3 nucleotide sequence: TGCGCCAGCAGCCAGGGACAGGGACTCCCGAACACCGGGGAGCTGTTTTTT.

The chain links TRBV11-2 to TRBJ2-5, with D tentatively TRBD2 (6 bases). V dropped 4 bases and J dropped 3 bases, with 18 bases sitting between them. This CDR3 spans 16 amino acids. Looked up from germline, CDR1 is SGHAT and CDR2 is FQNNGV. The CDR3 is CASSSGTLGRKETQYF. The CDR3 DNA reads TGTGCCAGCAGCTCCGGGACTCTCGGGAGAAAAGAGACCCAGTACTTC. Full variable domain (outside the CDR3, taken from reference TRBV11-2 and TRBJ2-5): EAGVAQSPRYKIIEKRQSVAFWCNPISGHATLYWYQQILGQGPKLLIQFQNNGVVDDSQLPKDRFSAERLKGVDSTLKIQPAKLEDSAVYLCASSSGTLGRKETQYFGPGTRLLVL.

This chain uses TRBV6-5 with TRBJ2-1; D remains unclear. Germline values: CDR1 MNHEY, CDR2 SVGAGI. The CDR3 is 13 residues long. V shed 0 bases and J shed 7 bases, with 7 bases lying between them. The CDR3 is CASSYSTRNEQFF. The CDR3 DNA sequence: TGTGCCAGCAGTTACTCGACCCGGAATGAGCAGTTCTTC.

The chain links TRBV10-1 to TRBJ2-3, with TRBD2 identical over 9 bases. This CDR3 region has 16 residues. CDR1 is WNHNN, CDR2 SYGVQD, per germline (reference sequence). V shed 0 bases and J 4 bases; nucleotides not matched to a gene: 5. CDR3: CASSESRGRAPDTQYF. The DNA for the CDR3 is TGCGCCAGCAGTGAGTCTCGCGGGAGGGCCCCAGATACGCAGTATTTT.

DNA of the CDR3: TGTGCCAGCACCACCGGTGTTGGGGCTCCGGGTGAGCAGTACTTC. Its protein product is CASTTGVGAPGEQYF. The chain uses TRBV2 and TRBJ2-7; weak D call: TRBD1 (5 bases). The germline CDR1 and CDR2 sequences are SNHLY and FYNNEI. V was shortened by 7 bases and J by 7 bases, with 23 bases between the two germline ends. The CDR3 runs 15 residues.

V and J are TRBV27 and TRBJ1-2, with 7 bases lining up with TRBD1. Germline CDR1 reads MNHEY; CDR2 reads SMNVEV (reference sequence). With V trimmed by 5 bases and J by 9 bases, 15 bases remained unmatched. The CDR3 has 15 amino acids. The chain's CDR3 is CASSLSRGTAARYTF. The DNA for the CDR3 is TGTGCCAGCAGTCTCTCTCGCGGGACAGCGGCGCGCTACACCTTC.

J is TRBJ2-7 and V is TRBV28; 10 bases align to TRBD1. CDR1 MDHEN and CDR2 SYDVKM come from the germline V gene. CDR3 size: 17 residues. Unmatched junction bases numbered 15, after V lost 6 bases and J lost 4 bases. DNA of the CDR3: TGTGCCAGCAGGGGGGAGAGAGGGACAGGGGCCCTTTACGAGCAGTACTTC. Translation gives CASRGERGTGALYEQYF.

This clone was found a few times. J is TRBJ1-2 and V is TRBV13; possible D gene TRBD1, 5 bases. The CDR3 has 12 amino acids. Germline V lookup: CDR1 PRHDT, CDR2 FYEKMQ (reference sequence). Trimming took 7 bases from V and 8 from J, leaving 14 bases between them. CDR3 protein: CASKGGAQGYTF. CDR3 sequence (DNA): TGTGCCAGCAAAGGAGGGGCGCAGGGCTACACCTTC.

The chain employs TRBV10-3 and TRBJ2-7, with TRBD2 matching over 8 bases. The CDR3 is 14 amino acids. The V and J ends lost 3 bases and 0 bases, in that order; junction bases with no gene match: 1. CDR1 ENHRY and CDR2 SYGVKD come from the germline V gene. DNA of the CDR3: TGTGCCATCAGTGATAGCGGGGTCTCCTACGAGCAGTACTTC. Translated: CAISDSGVSYEQYF.

This clone showed up just a few times. The V and J genes are TRBV27 and TRBJ1-1; TRBD1 matches 7 bases. The junction had 2 bases not matched to a gene; V was cut back by 4 bases and J by 0 bases. Germline CDR1 is MNHEY and CDR2 is SMNVEV (reference sequence). This CDR3 spans 14 amino acids. This CDR3 is CASSYGQVNTEAFF. The CDR3 DNA follows: TGTGCCAGCAGTTACGGACAGGTGAACACTGAAGCTTTCTTT.

The chain carries TRBV27 and TRBJ1-5, with a weak D call TRBD1 (5 bases). In germline, CDR1 is MNHEY, CDR2 SMNVEV (reference sequence). Trimming shortened V by 5 bases and J by 0 bases, and 8 bases separated the two germline ends. The CDR3 length is 14 residues. The DNA for the CDR3 is TGTGCCAGCAGTGACAGCTCTAGCAATCAGCCCCAGCATTTT. As protein: CASSDSSSNQPQHF.

Regarding this clone: This sample also contains other DNA sequences that code for the same CDR3. This chain uses TRBV29-1 with TRBJ2-1; D is undetermined. V was cut by 2 bases and J by 4 bases, with 12 bases left in between. The CDR3 length is 14 residues. Germline assignment: CDR1 SQVTM and CDR2 ANQGSEA. The CDR3 coding sequence is TGCAGCGTTGAACCGCCGGCAGATTACAATGAGCAGTTCTTC. Protein: CSVEPPADYNEQFF.

The chain couples TRBV6-1 to TRBJ2-7; D is uncertain. Trimming removed 4 bases from V and 4 bases from J, with 5 bases in between. Germline V lookup: CDR1 MNHNS, CDR2 SASEGT. The CDR3 has 11 residues. The CDR3 sequence: CASSVHYEQYF. CDR3 DNA sequence: TGTGCCAGCAGTGTCCATTACGAGCAGTACTTC.

V and J are TRBV10-3 and TRBJ1-5; unclear D gene. Germline V gene lookup returns CDR1 ENHRY and CDR2 SYGVKD. The CDR3 covers 12 residues. V was shortened by 4 bases and J by 6 bases, with 7 bases between the two germline ends. CDR3 in DNA: TGTGCCATCAGTGTAGCAGGTCAGCCCCAGCATTTT. It is translated as CAISVAGQPQHF.

This clone was picked up a small number of times. The chain couples TRBV10-2 to TRBJ2-3; D unclear. The CDR3 has 12 residues. The germline gives CDR1 WSHSY, CDR2 SAAADI. Between the trimmed V and J ends, which lost 5 bases and 0 bases, there was a span of 3 bases. The CDR3 here is CASSYSTDTQYF. The CDR3 region has the DNA TGCGCCAGCAGTTACAGCACAGATACGCAGTATTTT.

This sequence joins TRBV27 and TRBJ2-5; TRBD2 aligns across 13 bases. J was trimmed by 5 bases and V by 11 bases; bases with no gene match: 11. The CDR3 has 15 residues. The V gene's germline CDR1 is MNHEY and CDR2 SMNVEV (reference sequence). The CDR3 loop reads CASKLAGGPGETQYF. The DNA for the CDR3 is TGTGCCTCAAAACTAGCGGGAGGGCCAGGGGAGACCCAGTACTTC.

This chain connects TRBV5-4 to TRBJ2-1; D ambiguous. CDR3 length: 14 amino acids. Between the trimmed V and J ends, which lost 0 bases and 3 bases, there was a span of 7 bases. The germline V gene has CDR1 SGHNT and CDR2 YYREEE (reference sequence). CDR3 residues: CASSLVPNYNEQFF. The CDR3 nucleotides read TGTGCCAGCAGCTTGGTTCCGAACTACAATGAGCAGTTCTTC.

This clone has a single count. This rearrangement joins TRBV19 to TRBJ1-5, with D perhaps TRBD1 (6 bases). The germline V gene has CDR1 LNHDA and CDR2 SQIVND (reference sequence). The CDR3 runs 13 residues. With 8 bases removed from V and 0 bases from J, the gap between germline ends came to 8 bases. The CDR3 spells CASRTDSNQPQHF. The CDR3 DNA reads as TGTGCCAGTCGGACAGATAGCAATCAGCCCCAGCATTTT.

The genes are TRBV7-6 and TRBJ2-3, with 10 bases lining up with TRBD2. Germline CDR1 is SGHVS and CDR2 is FNYEAQ. V trimming: 4 bases; J trimming: 1 base; junction bases outside the gene matches: 8. This CDR3 has 17 residues. The CDR3 sequence is CASSSRTSGGGTDTQYF. CDR3 DNA: TGTGCCAGCAGCTCGCGGACTAGCGGAGGTGGCACAGATACGCAGTATTTT.

The V gene is TRBV6-5, the J gene TRBJ1-1; a weak D match, TRBD1 (5 bases). Trimming shortened V by 6 bases and J by 0 bases, and 11 bases separated the two germline ends. CDR3 length: 14 amino acids. The germline gives CDR1 MNHEY, CDR2 SVGAGI. The CDR3 here is CASRSRGLNTEAFF. In nucleotides, the CDR3 is TGTGCCAGCAGGTCTCGGGGGTTGAACACTGAAGCTTTCTTT.

The chain combines TRBV11-2 with TRBJ2-1, with TRBD2 as a possible D gene (6 bases). V was cut by 1 base and J by 5 bases, with 18 bases left in between. This CDR3 is 17 amino acids long. Germline V gives CDR1 SGHAT, CDR2 FQNNGV. CDR3 DNA: TGTGCCAGCAGCTTAGCGTATTTGGGTAGCGGAAACAATGAGCAGTTCTTC. Translated, it gives CASSLAYLGSGNNEQFF.

V usage is TRBV5-1 and J usage is TRBJ2-1; a possible D gene is TRBD2 (6 bases). V was clipped by 1 base and J by 9 bases, with 11 bases between them. Germline loops: CDR1 SGHRS, CDR2 YFSETQ. CDR3 size: 13 residues. Here the CDR3 reads CASSLPETSEQFF. In nucleotides, the CDR3 is TGCGCCAGCAGCTTGCCGGAGACTAGTGAGCAGTTCTTC.

This clone came up a few times. The J gene is TRBJ2-1, the V gene TRBV30; tentatively, D is TRBD1 (5 bases). V gave up 2 bases and J gave up 0 bases, with 14 bases separating them. The CDR3 has 16 amino acids. Germline CDR1 is GTSNPN and CDR2 is SVGIG (reference sequence). The CDR3 region is CAWSQTRQSSYNEQFF. For the CDR3, the DNA is TGTGCCTGGAGTCAGACACGACAGAGCTCCTACAATGAGCAGTTCTTC.

V is TRBV2 and J is TRBJ1-3; the D is unclear. V was cut by 6 bases and J by 0 bases, with 6 bases left in between. This CDR3 has 13 amino acids. Looked up from germline, CDR1 is SNHLY and CDR2 is FYNNEI. For the CDR3, the DNA is TGTGCCAGCAGGGGGAACTCTGGAAACACCATATATTTT. Translating it yields CASRGNSGNTIYF.

The chain carries TRBV5-1 and TRBJ2-1; 7 bases map to TRBD1. V was clipped by 2 bases and J by 7 bases; unmatched bases: 12. Germline V gene lookup returns CDR1 SGHRS and CDR2 YFSETQ. This CDR3 has 16 residues. The CDR3 DNA is TGCGCCAGCAGCTTTTATGAGCAGGGGGATTTGAATGAGCAGTTCTTC. Translation: CASSFYEQGDLNEQFF.

This clone was observed a handful of times. The chain recombines TRBV11-1 with TRBJ2-7, with D possibly being TRBD2 (5 bases). CDR1 and CDR2 (germline): SGHAT, FQDESV (reference sequence). The CDR3 spans 14 residues. Trimming took 5 bases from V and 2 from J, leaving 13 bases between them. The CDR3 spells CASSHSTGTYEQYF. The CDR3 region has the DNA TGTGCCAGCAGCCACTCGACGGGAACCTACGAGCAGTACTTC. Complete variable domain (other parts from reference TRBV11-1 and TRBJ2-7): EAEVAQSPRYKITEKSQAVAFWCDPISGHATLYWYRQILGQGPELLVQFQDESVVDDSQLPKDRFSAERLKGVDSTLKIQPAELGDSAMYLCASSHSTGTYEQYFGPGTRLTVT.

The genes are TRBV30 and TRBJ1-2; maybe TRBD1 (5 bases). Trimming shortened V by 0 bases and J by 4 bases, and 9 bases separated the two germline ends. CDR1 and CDR2 from the germline V gene are GTSNPN and SVGIG (reference sequence). CDR3 length: 13 residues. CDR3 coding DNA: TGTGCCTGGAGTGTCGCTGGGACCTATGGCTACACCTTC. This encodes CAWSVAGTYGYTF.

The rearrangement links TRBV7-3 to TRBJ2-1; D is tentatively TRBD1 or TRBD2 (5 bases each). Trimming took off 2 bases at V and 9 bases at J, with 14 bases between the two ends. CDR3 length equals 14 residues. Germline CDR1 reads SGHTA; CDR2 reads FQGTGA. The CDR3 loop is CASSLERPGSEQFF. Here the CDR3 DNA reads TGTGCCAGCAGCTTAGAACGGCCAGGGAGTGAGCAGTTCTTC.

This rearrangement joins TRBV6-1 to TRBJ2-2; the match to TRBD1 covers 7 bases. This CDR3 region has 13 residues. V shed 11 bases, J shed 1 base, and the junction held 4 bases outside the gene matches. CDR1 MNHNS and CDR2 SASEGT come from the germline V gene. The CDR3 region is CAAGTVNTGELFF. CDR3 coding DNA: TGTGCCGCCGGGACAGTGAACACCGGGGAGCTGTTTTTT.

J is TRBJ2-7 and V is TRBV19; maybe TRBD1 (6 bases). The germline V gene has CDR1 LNHDA and CDR2 SQIVND (reference sequence). This CDR3 has 13 amino acids. With 7 bases removed from V and 3 bases from J, the gap between germline ends came to 13 bases. The CDR3 protein is CASTSQDSYEQYF. The CDR3 coding sequence is TGTGCCAGTACGTCCCAGGACAGCTACGAGCAGTACTTC. Filled out from reference TRBV19 and TRBJ2-7, the complete variable domain reads DGGITQSPKYLFRKEGQNVTLSCEQNLNHDAMYWYRQDPGQGLRLIYYSQIVNDFQKGDIAEGYSVSREKKESFPLTVTSAQKNPTAFYLCASTSQDSYEQYFGPGTRLTVT.